Each of the 10 T cell receptor beta chains below was sequenced from the same sample in a study of a mutant IDH1 vaccine in newly diagnosed glioma. As to time point: baseline, week 1 (first vaccination visit). As to treatment: pre-vaccination baseline after standard-of-care therapy. Profiling relied on immunoSEQ multiplex PCR, and the TCRdb table lists in-frame clones only, not all of them. Of some 95,000 clones in the sample, about four fifths were seen once. Here the sequenced sample was PBMCs, taken from a glioma patient treated with radiotherapy, temozolomide or both. These receptors were taken from a man aged 40-49 years with glioma.

The CDR3 sequence is CASSSLTGRDQYF. CDR3 DNA: TGTGCCAGCAGTTCCTTGACAGGGAGGGATCAGTACTTC. The V call is TRBV6-5, the J call TRBJ2-5; the D call may be TRBD1 or TRBD2 (7 bases each). Deletions cut 4 bases from V and 11 bases from J, with 17 bases between. Germline V gives CDR1 MNHEY, CDR2 SVGAGI. The CDR3 spans 13 residues.

This chain uses TRBV28 with TRBJ1-5; D is undetermined. Per germline, CDR1 MDHEN and CDR2 SYDVKM. V was pared by 4 bases and J by 5 bases, with 15 bases between. The CDR3 is 15 residues long. CDR3 coding DNA: TGTGCCAGCAGTTCTCCGGGCCGGGAATATCAGCCCCAGCATTTT. As protein: CASSSPGREYQPQHF.

This chain uses TRBV10-3 with TRBJ2-5; the match to TRBD2 covers 11 bases. The J segment lost 5 bases and the V segment lost 3 bases, leaving 14 bases of the junction unmatched. Germline V CDR1 and CDR2: ENHRY, SYGVKD. The length of the CDR3 is 18 residues. CDR3 sequence reads: CAISDPGLAEGSGETQYF. The CDR3 coding sequence is TGTGCCATCAGTGACCCGGGACTAGCGGAAGGATCCGGGGAGACCCAGTACTTC.

The chain uses TRBV5-1 and TRBJ1-1, with D unresolved. Germline V gene sequence: CDR1 SGHRS, CDR2 YFSETQ. The length of the CDR3 is 12 residues. Trimming took 0 bases from V and 11 from J, leaving 11 bases between them. CDR3 amino acids: CASSLVGSHAFF. The CDR3, as DNA: TGCGCCAGCAGCTTGGTTGGTAGTCATGCTTTCTTT.

The chain has TRBV6-1 and TRBJ1-5; D unresolved. CDR3 length: 15 residues. V was trimmed by 6 bases and J by 5 bases, leaving 17 bases between them. Germline loops: CDR1 MNHNS, CDR2 SASEGT. CDR3 in amino acids: CASRKVTSVDQPQHF. The CDR3 DNA follows: TGTGCCAGCAGGAAGGTGACATCGGTGGATCAGCCCCAGCATTTT.

As regards this clone: A read error may account for a junction end that differs from germline. In DNA, the CDR3 is TGCGCCAGCAGATTGGGACTAGCGGGAGGTTTCGAGCAGTACTTC. Amino acid sequence: CASRLGLAGGFEQYF. The chain couples TRBV5-1 to TRBJ2-7, with TRBD2 matching 15 bases. The V gene's germline CDR1 is SGHRS and CDR2 YFSETQ. The CDR3 totals 15 residues.

This chain connects TRBV2 to TRBJ2-5, with D possibly matching TRBD1 (5 bases). Per germline, CDR1 SNHLY and CDR2 FYNNEI. Trimming removed 2 bases at V and 11 bases at J, with 21 bases between. The CDR3 is made up of 15 amino acids. The CDR3 nucleotides are TGTGCCAGCAGTGAAAGGGTCGGCAGGGTTTATGAGCAGTACTTC. It encodes CASSERVGRVYEQYF.

This clone was seen a single time. The V gene is TRBV7-2, the J gene TRBJ2-3; weak D call: TRBD2 (6 bases). The V gene lost 4 bases and the J gene lost 1 base, with 18 bases spanning the gap. The CDR3 contains 17 residues. CDR1 and CDR2 (germline): SGHTA, FQGNSA. The CDR3 sequence is CASSSSAGGRGTDTQYF. The CDR3, as DNA: TGTGCCAGCAGCTCTAGTGCCGGGGGTAGGGGCACAGATACGCAGTATTTT.

The chain links TRBV6-6 to TRBJ1-4, with a tentative D call TRBD1 (5 bases). In germline, CDR1 is MNHNY, CDR2 SVGAGI (reference sequence). The CDR3 is made up of 16 amino acids. Trimming took off 5 bases at V and 5 bases at J, with 18 bases between the two ends. In DNA form, the CDR3 reads TGTGCCAGCAGTGGGGGTATGGGCAGCAAGAATGAAAAACTGTTTTTT. Protein product: CASSGGMGSKNEKLFF.

The rearrangement joins TRBV10-3 to TRBJ1-1; D is uncertain. The germline V gene has CDR1 ENHRY and CDR2 SYGVKD. The length of the CDR3 is 13 residues. With 3 bases removed from V and 8 bases from J, the gap between germline ends came to 13 bases. The CDR3 sequence: CAISEGAGREAFF. DNA for the CDR3: TGTGCCATCAGTGAAGGAGCCGGGCGAGAAGCTTTCTTT.